These 22 T cell receptor beta chains share one sample of origin, sequenced in a study of shared T cell receptors in the human thymus. Clones were sequenced by immunoSEQ multiplex PCR, and TCRdb holds only the in-frame ones, with some missing. The sample records some 400,000 clones, 95% being singletons. Sequencing was carried out using thymocytes. These receptors all come from a human donor.

The rearrangement links TRBV5-1 to TRBJ2-3, with 9 nucleotides matching TRBD2. Germline loops: CDR1 SGHRS, CDR2 YFSETQ. The CDR3 is made up of 17 amino acids. V lost 1 base, J lost 0 bases, and 6 bases stayed unmatched. The CDR3 region is CASSLLAGRTSTDTQYF. The CDR3 region has the DNA TGCGCCAGCAGCTTGCTAGCGGGACGAACTAGCACAGATACGCAGTATTTT.

The table lists this clone with a count of one. This chain connects TRBV5-6 to TRBJ1-2; D is unclear. Germline V gene lookup returns CDR1 SGHDT and CDR2 YYEEEE. Trimming removed 4 bases from V and 4 bases from J, with 20 bases in between. This CDR3 comprises 16 residues. CDR3 amino acids: CASSLATQLESYGYTF. The CDR3 DNA sequence: TGTGCCAGCAGCCTAGCCACGCAGCTAGAGAGCTATGGCTACACCTTC.

The chain links TRBV27 to TRBJ2-1; 10 bases are a match to TRBD1. The V and J ends lost 5 bases and 6 bases, in that order; junction bases with no gene match: 7. The CDR3 sequence is 15 residues long. Germline CDR1 MNHEY, CDR2 SMNVEV (reference sequence). CDR3 in amino acids: CASSPRTGGSNEQFF. CDR3 nucleotides: TGTGCCAGCAGTCCGAGGACAGGGGGTAGCAATGAGCAGTTCTTC.

The V gene is TRBV7-9, the J gene TRBJ2-7; D tentatively fits TRBD1 or TRBD2 (5 bases each). This CDR3 is built from 16 residues. Trimming shortened V by 1 base and J by 2 bases, and 15 bases separated the two germline ends. Germline CDR1 and CDR2: SEHNR and FQNEAQ (reference sequence). Here the CDR3 reads CASSLGSCRGPYEQYF. DNA of the CDR3: TGTGCCAGCAGCTTAGGGAGCTGTAGGGGACCCTACGAGCAGTACTTC. Using reference TRBV7-9 and TRBJ2-7 for the parts outside the CDR3, the full variable domain is DTGVSQNPRHKITKRGQNVTFRCDPISEHNRLYWYRQTLGQGPEFLTYFQNEAQLEKSRLLSDRFSAERPKGSFSTLEIQRTEQGDSAMYLCASSLGSCRGPYEQYFGPGTRLTVT.

The genes are TRBV2 and TRBJ2-1; D tentatively fits TRBD1 or TRBD2 (5 bases each). This CDR3 is 13 amino acids long. Trimming removed 9 bases at V and 0 bases at J, with 9 bases between. Germline V gene data show CDR1 as SNHLY and CDR2 as FYNNEI. CDR3 residues: CASRDGSYNEQFF. CDR3 DNA sequence: TGTGCCAGTCGGGACGGCTCCTACAATGAGCAGTTCTTC.

The genes are TRBV6-1 and TRBJ2-7; a possible D gene is TRBD1 (6 bases). The V and J ends lost 7 bases and 5 bases respectively, with 12 bases between them. The length of the CDR3 is 12 residues. Germline V lookup: CDR1 MNHNS, CDR2 SASEGT. DNA of the CDR3: TGTGCCAGCACCTACAGGGATCACGAGCAGTACTTC. This codes for CASTYRDHEQYF.

The chain is built from TRBV28 and TRBJ2-7, with TRBD1 identical over 8 bases. Trimming took 5 bases from V and 5 from J; bases not matched to a gene: 8. The CDR3 runs to 14 residues. Germline V gene lookup returns CDR1 MDHEN and CDR2 SYDVKM. The CDR3 nucleotides are TGTGCCAGCAGTCCGGGACAGGTTCTCAACGAGCAGTACTTC. Its translation is CASSPGQVLNEQYF.

J is TRBJ2-3 and V is TRBV5-4; D call uncertain. Trimming stripped 5 bases from V and 1 base from J, with 14 bases between. The CDR3 length is 15 residues. Germline CDR1 is SGHNT and CDR2 is YYREEE (reference sequence). CDR3 protein: CASSGGRKGTDTQYF. The CDR3, as DNA: TGTGCCAGCAGTGGTGGCAGAAAAGGCACAGATACGCAGTATTTT. Filled out from reference TRBV5-4 and TRBJ2-3, the complete variable domain reads ETGVTQSPTHLIKTRGQQVTLRCSSQSGHNTVSWYQQALGQGPQFIFQYYREEENGRGNFPPRFSGLQFPNYSSELNVNALELDDSALYLCASSGGRKGTDTQYFGPGTRLTVL.

The V call is TRBV29-1, the J call TRBJ2-7; D perhaps matches TRBD1 (6 bases). V lost 6 bases, J lost 5 bases, and 20 bases lay in between. Germline CDR1 reads SQVTM; CDR2 reads ANQGSEA. The CDR3 is 14 amino acids. In DNA, the CDR3 is TGCAGCGTGGTTGGACAGCCGCCAGGGAACGAGCAGTACTTC. It encodes CSVVGQPPGNEQYF.

The rearrangement uses TRBV27 and TRBJ2-6; no reliable D call. With 1 base removed from V and 0 bases from J, the gap between germline ends came to 4 bases. Per the germline V gene, CDR1 is MNHEY and CDR2 is SMNVEV (reference sequence). The CDR3 length is 15 residues. The CDR3 here is CASSLWGSGANVLTF. The CDR3, as DNA: TGTGCCAGCAGTTTATGGGGCTCTGGGGCCAACGTCCTGACTTTC.

This chain links TRBV19 with TRBJ2-6; 11 bases line up with TRBD1. CDR3 length: 20 residues. The J segment lost 1 base and the V segment lost 3 bases, leaving 11 bases of the junction unmatched. Per germline, CDR1 LNHDA and CDR2 SQIVND (reference sequence). CDR3 sequence: CASSMRGWGQGESGANVLTF. The CDR3 bases are TGTGCCAGTAGTATGAGAGGTTGGGGACAGGGGGAATCTGGGGCCAACGTCCTGACTTTC.

This rearrangement joins TRBV10-3 to TRBJ2-1; the D gene is possibly TRBD2 (5 bases). V was cut by 6 bases and J by 1 base, with 13 bases left in between. The CDR3 is 15 residues long. The V gene's germline CDR1 is ENHRY and CDR2 SYGVKD. CDR3 in amino acids: CAISPRGTSYNEQFF. The CDR3 DNA follows: TGTGCCATCAGCCCTCGGGGAACTTCCTACAATGAGCAGTTCTTC.

This chain links TRBV10-2 with TRBJ2-2; tentative D call: TRBD1 (8 bases). The V gene lost 6 bases and the J gene lost 4 bases, with 15 bases spanning the gap. Germline CDR1 is WSHSY and CDR2 is SAAADI. There are 15 residues in the CDR3. Here the CDR3 reads CASRTYRGGTGELFF. Written as DNA, the CDR3 is TGCGCCAGCAGGACTTACAGGGGGGGCACCGGGGAGCTGTTTTTT.

This chain uses TRBV11-1 with TRBJ1-1, with 8 positions matching TRBD1. Germline values: CDR1 SGHAT, CDR2 FQDESV (reference sequence). V dropped 5 bases and J dropped 4; count of bases not matched to a gene: 9. The CDR3 is 15 residues long. The CDR3 DNA is TGTGCCAGCAGCCGGCTCAGGGGGCTGACCACTGAAGCTTTCTTT. Protein sequence: CASSRLRGLTTEAFF. Filled out from reference TRBV11-1 and TRBJ1-1, the complete variable domain reads EAEVAQSPRYKITEKSQAVAFWCDPISGHATLYWYRQILGQGPELLVQFQDESVVDDSQLPKDRFSAERLKGVDSTLKIQPAELGDSAMYLCASSRLRGLTTEAFFGQGTRLTVV.

J is TRBJ1-5 and V is TRBV4-1; TRBD1 matches at 12 bases. CDR3 length: 18 amino acids. The germline gives CDR1 MGHRA, CDR2 YSYEKL. The ends lost 1 base at V and 6 bases at J; junction bases unmatched: 10. The CDR3 region has the DNA TGCGCCAGCAGCCAAGGGGACAGGGGGCGCGAGGAGGGTCAGCCCCAGCATTTT. Translating gives CASSQGDRGREEGQPQHF.

The chain combines TRBV7-9 with TRBJ2-7; D is unclear. Germline values: CDR1 SEHNR, CDR2 FQNEAQ (reference sequence). The CDR3 runs to 12 residues. The V and J ends lost 1 base and 2 bases respectively, with 3 bases between them. The CDR3 is CASSLVPYEQYF. DNA for the CDR3: TGTGCCAGCAGCTTAGTTCCCTACGAGCAGTACTTC. Full variable domain (remainder filled in from reference TRBV7-9 and TRBJ2-7): DTGVSQNPRHKITKRGQNVTFRCDPISEHNRLYWYRQTLGQGPEFLTYFQNEAQLEKSRLLSDRFSAERPKGSFSTLEIQRTEQGDSAMYLCASSLVPYEQYFGPGTRLTVT.

V and J are TRBV13 and TRBJ1-3, with D possibly matching TRBD1 (5 bases). Trimming shortened V by 5 bases and J by 4 bases, and 15 bases separated the two germline ends. The CDR3 loop spans 15 amino acids. From germline, CDR1 is PRHDT and CDR2 FYEKMQ (reference sequence). The CDR3 region is CASSPRWGGGNTIYF. DNA of the CDR3: TGTGCCAGCAGCCCGCGATGGGGGGGAGGAAACACCATATATTTT.

This chain uses TRBV4-2 with TRBJ1-1; D is possibly TRBD1 (5 bases). V shed 5 bases and J shed 1 base, with 17 bases lying between them. The CDR3 spans 16 residues. Germline loops: CDR1 LGHNA, CDR2 YNFKEQ. The CDR3 region has the DNA TGTGCCAGCAGCGTAGACTTGACAGACCCGAACACTGAAGCTTTCTTT. Protein: CASSVDLTDPNTEAFF.

This chain links TRBV28 with TRBJ2-7; either TRBD1 or TRBD2 may fit D (5 bases each). V was trimmed by 7 bases and J by 7 bases, leaving 26 bases between them. The CDR3 runs 16 residues. CDR1 is MDHEN and CDR2 is SYDVKM in the germline V gene. The CDR3 bases are TGTGCCAGCACCCTATTGAGGGGCGGCCTTGGAGGTGAGCAGTACTTC. This sequence encodes CASTLLRGGLGGEQYF. The complete variable domain, with remaining parts taken from reference TRBV28 and TRBJ2-7, reads DVKVTQSSRYLVKRTGEKVFLECVQDMDHENMFWYRQDPGLGLRLIYFSYDVKMKEKGDIPEGYSVSREKKERFSLILESASTNQTSMYLCASTLLRGGLGGEQYFGPGTRLTVT.

V is TRBV27 and J is TRBJ2-7; 8 nucleotides agree with TRBD1. Germline CDR1 MNHEY, CDR2 SMNVEV (reference sequence). This CDR3 spans 13 amino acids. The V segment lost 9 bases and the J segment 5 bases; nucleotides outside the gene matches: 9. The DNA of the CDR3 is TGTGCCAGTACCCCTCAGGGGGCCAACGAGCAGTACTTC. This codes for CASTPQGANEQYF.

The CDR3, as DNA: TGTGCCAGCAGAAAGAGGCCTCGGGACGAGCAGTACTTC. It yields the protein CASRKRPRDEQYF. This sequence joins TRBV28 and TRBJ2-7, with unresolved D. Germline CDR1 MDHEN, CDR2 SYDVKM. Trimming pared 6 bases from V and 5 bases from J, leaving 14 bases between. The CDR3 extends over 13 amino acids.

The chain recombines TRBV5-8 with TRBJ2-1; 16 nucleotides line up with TRBD2. The CDR3 has 17 residues. Losses at the gene ends were 2 bases for V and 5 bases for J; bases not matched to a gene: 4. Germline CDR1 SGHTS, CDR2 YDEGEE. The CDR3 region has the DNA TGTGCCAGCAGCTTCGCGGGGACTAGCGGGAGGGACAATGAGCAGTTCTTC. It encodes CASSFAGTSGRDNEQFF.